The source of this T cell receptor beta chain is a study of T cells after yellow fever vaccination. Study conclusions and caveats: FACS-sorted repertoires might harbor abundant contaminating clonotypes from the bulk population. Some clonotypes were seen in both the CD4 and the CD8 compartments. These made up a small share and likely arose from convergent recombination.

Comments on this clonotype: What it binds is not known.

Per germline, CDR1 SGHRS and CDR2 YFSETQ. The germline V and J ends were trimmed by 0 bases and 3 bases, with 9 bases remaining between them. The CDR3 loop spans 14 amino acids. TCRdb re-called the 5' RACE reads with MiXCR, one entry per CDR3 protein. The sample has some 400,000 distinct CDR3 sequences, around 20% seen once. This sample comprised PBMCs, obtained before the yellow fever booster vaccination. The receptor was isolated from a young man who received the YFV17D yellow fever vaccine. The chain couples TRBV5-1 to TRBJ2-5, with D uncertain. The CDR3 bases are TGCGCCAGCAGCTTGGGGCAGCTAAAAGAGACCCAGTACTTC. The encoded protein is CASSLGQLKETQYF. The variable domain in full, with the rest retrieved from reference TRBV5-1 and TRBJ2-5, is KAGVTQTPRYLIKTRGQQVTLSCSPISGHRSVSWYQQTPGQGLQFLFEYFSETQRNKGNFPGRFSGRQFSNSRSEMNVSTLELGDSALYLCASSLGQLKETQYFGPGTRLLVL.